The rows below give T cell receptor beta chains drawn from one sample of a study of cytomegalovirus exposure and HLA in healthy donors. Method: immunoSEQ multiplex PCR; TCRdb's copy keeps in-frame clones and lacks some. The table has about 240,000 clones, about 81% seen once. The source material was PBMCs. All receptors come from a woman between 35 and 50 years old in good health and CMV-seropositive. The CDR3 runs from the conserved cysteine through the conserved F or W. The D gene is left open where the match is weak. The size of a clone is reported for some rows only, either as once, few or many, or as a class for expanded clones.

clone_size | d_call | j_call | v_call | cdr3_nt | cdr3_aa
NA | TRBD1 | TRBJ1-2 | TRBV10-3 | TGTGCCATCAGGACAGGGGACTATGGCTACACCTTC | CAIRTGDYGYTF
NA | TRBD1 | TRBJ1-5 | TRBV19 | TGTGCCAGTAGTTACCAGGGGGCCGGCAATCAGCCCCAGCATTTT | CASSYQGAGNQPQHF
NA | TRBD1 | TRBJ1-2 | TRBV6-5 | TGTGCCAGCAGTGATCCGACAGGGTACGATGGCTACACCTTC | CASSDPTGYDGYTF
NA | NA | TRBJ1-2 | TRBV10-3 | TGTGCCATCAGAACAAAAGATGGCTACACCTTC | CAIRTKDGYTF
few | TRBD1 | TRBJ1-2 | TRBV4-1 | TGCGCCAGCAGCCTATATCCCCACGCCACAGGGGTGCTATATGGCTACACCTTC | CASSLYPHATGVLYGYTF
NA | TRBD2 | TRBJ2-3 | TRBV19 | TGTGCCAGTAGTCCCAGGACTAGCGGTAAAGATACGCAGTATTTT | CASSPRTSGKDTQYF
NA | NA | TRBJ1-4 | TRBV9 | TGTGCCAGCAGCGTAACAGGGTTAGATGAAAAACTGTTTTTT | CASSVTGLDEKLFF
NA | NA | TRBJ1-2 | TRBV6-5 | TGTGCCAGCAATCAGGGATATGGCTACACCTTC | CASNQGYGYTF
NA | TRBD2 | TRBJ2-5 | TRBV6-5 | TGTGCCAGCAGTTACAGCCTAGCGGGGCCCGGGGAGACCCAGTACTTC | CASSYSLAGPGETQYF
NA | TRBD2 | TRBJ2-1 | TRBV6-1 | TGTGCCAGCAGTGAAGATCTAGCGGGGTACAATGAGCAGTTCTTC | CASSEDLAGYNEQFF
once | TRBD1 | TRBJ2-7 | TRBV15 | TGTGCCACCAGCAGATACAGGGGGTTCTACGAGCAGTACTTC | CATSRYRGFYEQYF
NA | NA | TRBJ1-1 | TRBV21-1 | TGTGCCAGCAGCAAAATGGGGACAGGGGGTGGCGTCTGTGGAGCTGAAGCTTTCTTT | CASSKMGTGGGVCGAEAFF
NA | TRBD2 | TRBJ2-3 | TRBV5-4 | TGTGCCAGCAGCTTAAATAAATTAAGCGGACTAGCGGGGGGTGCAGATACGCAGTATTTT | CASSLNKLSGLAGGADTQYF
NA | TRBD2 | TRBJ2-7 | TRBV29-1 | TGCAGCGTTGCTAGCGGGAGGGTCGAGCAGTACTTC | CSVASGRVEQYF
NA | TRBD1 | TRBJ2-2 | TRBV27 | TGTGCCAGCAGACATACCGGGACAGGGGATTACGGGGAGCTGTTTTTT | CASRHTGTGDYGELFF
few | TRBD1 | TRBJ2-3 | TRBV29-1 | TGCAGCGCCAGGGACAGGGGGCCGACAGATACGCAGTATTTT | CSARDRGPTDTQYF
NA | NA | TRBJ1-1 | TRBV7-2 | TGTGCCAGCAGCTTAAAAATCGCGGCAGAAGCTTTCTTT | CASSLKIAAEAFF
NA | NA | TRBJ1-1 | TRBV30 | TGTGCCTGGAGTGGTAAGGGGCGACCGATCGGGACTGAAGCTTTCTTT | CAWSGKGRPIGTEAFF
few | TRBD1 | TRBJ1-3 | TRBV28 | TGTGCCAGCACCATTTCGGGTACAGGGGCAGGAAACACCATATATTTT | CASTISGTGAGNTIYF
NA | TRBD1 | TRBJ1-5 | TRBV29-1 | TGCAGCGTAGCGCTACAGGGGATAAATCAGCCCCAGCATTTT | CSVALQGINQPQHF
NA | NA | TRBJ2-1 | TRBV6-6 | TGTGCCAGCAGTTACTCGAGGATAGTAGCGCCCAATGAGCAGTTCTTC | CASSYSRIVAPNEQFF
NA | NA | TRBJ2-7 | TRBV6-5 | TGTGCCAGCAAACGACGGGACTCGACCTACGAGCAGTACTTC | CASKRRDSTYEQYF
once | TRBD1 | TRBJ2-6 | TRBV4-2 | TGTGCCAGCAGCCAGAGTGACAGGGGTCGGCCTGGGGCCAACGTCCTGACTTTC | CASSQSDRGRPGANVLTF
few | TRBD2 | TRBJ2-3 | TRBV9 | TGTGCCAGCAGCGCCTGGGAGGGGAGCCGCACAGATACGCAGTATTTT | CASSAWEGSRTDTQYF
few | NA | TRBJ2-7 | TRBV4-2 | TGTGCCAGCAGCCAAGATAGGGGACTGGGATCCTACGAGCAGTACTTC | CASSQDRGLGSYEQYF
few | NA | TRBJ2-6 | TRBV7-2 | TGTGCCAGCAGCTTAGGGGGCTCCGGGGCCAACGTCCTGACTTTC | CASSLGGSGANVLTF
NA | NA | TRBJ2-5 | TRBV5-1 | TGCGCCAGCAGCACAGGGATTGACAGAGTAGAGACCCAGTACTTC | CASSTGIDRVETQYF
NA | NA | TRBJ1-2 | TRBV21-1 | TGTGCCAGCAGCAGGACTGACAGGTCAGATGGCTATGGCTACACCTTC | CASSRTDRSDGYGYTF
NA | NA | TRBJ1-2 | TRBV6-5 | TGTGCCAGCAGTGAGGCTAACTATGGCTACACCTTC | CASSEANYGYTF
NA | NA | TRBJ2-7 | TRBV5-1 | TGCGCCAGCAGCCCGGGGACTTTTACCTACGAGCAGTACTTC | CASSPGTFTYEQYF
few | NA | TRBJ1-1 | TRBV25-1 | TGTGCCAGCAGTGAATCAGGCACTGAAGCTTTCTTT | CASSESGTEAFF
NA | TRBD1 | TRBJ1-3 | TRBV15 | TGTGCCACCAGCCGTGACAGGGCGAATGGAAACACCATATATTTT | CATSRDRANGNTIYF
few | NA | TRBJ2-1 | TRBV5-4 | TGTGCCAGCAGCCCCTTTCGGGGGGCTTACAATGAGCAGTTCTTC | CASSPFRGAYNEQFF
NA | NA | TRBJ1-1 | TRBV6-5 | TGTGCCACCTCCCAGGGTACTGAAGCTTTCTTT | CATSQGTEAFF
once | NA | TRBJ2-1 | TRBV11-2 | TGTGCCAGCAGCTTAAACAGTGAGCAGTTCTTC | CASSLNSEQFF
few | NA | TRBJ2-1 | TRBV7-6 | TGTGCCAGCAGCTTAGGTAGCGTGTACAATGAGCAGTTCTTC | CASSLGSVYNEQFF
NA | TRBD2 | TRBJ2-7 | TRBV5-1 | TGCGCCAGCAGAACCGGAGCAGGGACTAGCGGGAGGTACGAGCAGTACTTC | CASRTGAGTSGRYEQYF
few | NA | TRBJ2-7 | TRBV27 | TGTGCCAGCAGTTTAACAGGGTACTACGAGCAGTACTTC | CASSLTGYYEQYF
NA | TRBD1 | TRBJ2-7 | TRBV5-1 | TGCGCCAGCAGCTCCCTCCCACCGGGACAGCGTAGAGGCTACGAGCAGTACTTC | CASSSLPPGQRRGYEQYF
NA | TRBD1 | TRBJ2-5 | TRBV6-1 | TGTGCCAGCAGTGAGACAGGGGTGAGGGAGCAGTACTTC | CASSETGVREQYF
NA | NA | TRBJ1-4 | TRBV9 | TGTGCCAGCAGCGTGACTCCGGCAACTAATGAAAAACTGTTTTTT | CASSVTPATNEKLFF
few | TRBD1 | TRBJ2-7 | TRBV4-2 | TGTGCCAGCAGCCAAGCCCAAACAACCGGGACAGGGGGCGACTACGAGCAGTACTTC | CASSQAQTTGTGGDYEQYF
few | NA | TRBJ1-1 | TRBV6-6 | TGTGCCAGCAGACCAGGGTCTTACACTGAAGCTTTCTTT | CASRPGSYTEAFF
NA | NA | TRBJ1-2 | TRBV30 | TGTGCCTGGAGTGTAATTCAGGTTTCTAACTATGGCTACACCTTC | CAWSVIQVSNYGYTF
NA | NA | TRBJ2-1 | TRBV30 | TGTGCCTGGAGCCCCCCGGTAGGTAGCGTCGATGAGCAGTTCTTC | CAWSPPVGSVDEQFF
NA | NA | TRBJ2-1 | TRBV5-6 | TGTGCCAGCAGCTCCGGAGGGAATGAGCAGTTCTTC | CASSSGGNEQFF
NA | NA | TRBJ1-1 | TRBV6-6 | TGTGCCAGCAGTATTGGTCCGCTAACGGGTGCTTTCTTT | CASSIGPLTGAFF
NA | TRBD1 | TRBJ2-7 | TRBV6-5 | TGTGCCAGCAGTGGACTGGACAGGTCCCTTTACGAGCAGTACTTC | CASSGLDRSLYEQYF
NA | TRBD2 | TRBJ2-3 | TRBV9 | TGTGCCAGCAGCATAGCGGGGGGGCTGATAGGAGATACGCAGTATTTT | CASSIAGGLIGDTQYF
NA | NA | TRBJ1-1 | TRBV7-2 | TGTGCCAGCAGCTTAGCAGGGACTAGTGAAGCTTTCTTT | CASSLAGTSEAFF
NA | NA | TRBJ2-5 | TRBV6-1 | TGTGCCAGCAGTGCCCCCCTCGGGAGCAGGGAGACCCAGTACTTC | CASSAPLGSRETQYF
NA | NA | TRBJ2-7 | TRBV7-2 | TGTGCCAGCAGCTTAGCGGGAGAGATTTACGAGCAGTACTTC | CASSLAGEIYEQYF